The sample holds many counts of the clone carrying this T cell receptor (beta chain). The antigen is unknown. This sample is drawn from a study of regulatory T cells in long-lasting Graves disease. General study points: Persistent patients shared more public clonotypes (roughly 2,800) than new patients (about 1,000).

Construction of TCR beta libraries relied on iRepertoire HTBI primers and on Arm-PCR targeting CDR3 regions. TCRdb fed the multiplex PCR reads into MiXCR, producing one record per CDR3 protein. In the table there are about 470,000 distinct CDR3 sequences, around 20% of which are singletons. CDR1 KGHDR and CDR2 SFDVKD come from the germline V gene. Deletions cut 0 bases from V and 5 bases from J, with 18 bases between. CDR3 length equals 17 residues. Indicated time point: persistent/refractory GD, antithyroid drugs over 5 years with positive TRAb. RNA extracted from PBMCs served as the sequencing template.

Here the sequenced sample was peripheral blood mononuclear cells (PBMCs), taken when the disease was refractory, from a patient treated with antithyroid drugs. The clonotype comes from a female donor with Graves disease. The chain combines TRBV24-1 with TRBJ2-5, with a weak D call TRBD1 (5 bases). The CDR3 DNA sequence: TGTGCCACCAGTGATTTGGGTTCGCAGGGTTTAGGGGAGACCCAGTACTTC. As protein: CATSDLGSQGLGETQYF.